The source of this T cell receptor beta chain is a study of blood T cell repertoires in COVID-19. Whole-study context: The samples span acute and convalescent COVID-19 from the United States, Italy and Spain. From T cells, B-cell-depleted T cells, or PBMCs came the material, which was cDNA or gDNA.

In germline, CDR1 is SNHLY, CDR2 FYNNEI. The CDR3 runs 13 residues. V lost 6 bases to trimming and J lost 7 bases; unmatched junction nucleotides: 6. Seattle researchers signed up patients amid active infection and tracked them longitudinally. In the source study's methods: Estimates of nucleated cell counts were drawn from the amplification of reference gene primers. Sequencing was performed with immunoSEQ multiplex PCR; in TCRdb, only in-frame clones are kept and a portion is missing. V, J and clone size were drawn from that table, and D and trimming were deduced from the DNA. The table lists just over 250,000 clones, about 91% of them singletons.

This chain links TRBV2 with TRBJ1-5; 7 nucleotides line up with TRBD1. This sequence originates from a person aged 18-29 years with COVID-19, enrolled during active disease. The sample was peripheral blood. CDR3 protein: CASSRDSTQPQHF. The DNA of the CDR3 is TGTGCCAGCAGCAGGGACAGTACCCAGCCCCAGCATTTT.